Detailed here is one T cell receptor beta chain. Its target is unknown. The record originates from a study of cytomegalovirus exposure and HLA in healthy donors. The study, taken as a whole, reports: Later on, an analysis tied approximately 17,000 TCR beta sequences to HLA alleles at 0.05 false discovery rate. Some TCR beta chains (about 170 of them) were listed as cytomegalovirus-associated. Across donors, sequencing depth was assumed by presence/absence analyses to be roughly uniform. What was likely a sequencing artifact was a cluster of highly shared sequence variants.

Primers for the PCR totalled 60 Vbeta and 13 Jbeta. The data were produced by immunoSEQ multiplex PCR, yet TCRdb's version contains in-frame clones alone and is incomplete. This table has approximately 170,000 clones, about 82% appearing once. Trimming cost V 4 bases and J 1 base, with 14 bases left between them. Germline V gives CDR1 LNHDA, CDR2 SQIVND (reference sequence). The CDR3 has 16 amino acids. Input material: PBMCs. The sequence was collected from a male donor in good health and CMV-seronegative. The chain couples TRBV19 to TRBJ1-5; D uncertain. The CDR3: CASSNDPGRSNQPQHF. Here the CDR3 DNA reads TGTGCCAGTAGTAACGATCCGGGGAGGAGCAATCAGCCCCAGCATTTT.